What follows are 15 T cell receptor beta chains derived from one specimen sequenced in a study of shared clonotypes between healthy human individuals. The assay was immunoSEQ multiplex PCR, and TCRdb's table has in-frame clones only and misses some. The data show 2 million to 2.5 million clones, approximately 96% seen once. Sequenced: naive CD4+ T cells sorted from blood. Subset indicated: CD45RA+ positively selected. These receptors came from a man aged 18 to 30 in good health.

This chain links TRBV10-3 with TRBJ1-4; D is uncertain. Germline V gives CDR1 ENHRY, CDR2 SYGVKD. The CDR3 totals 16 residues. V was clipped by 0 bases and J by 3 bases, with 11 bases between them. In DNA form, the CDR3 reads TGTGCCATCAGTGAGTCCAGGACTCTTTCTAATGAAAAACTGTTTTTT. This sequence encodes CAISESRTLSNEKLFF.

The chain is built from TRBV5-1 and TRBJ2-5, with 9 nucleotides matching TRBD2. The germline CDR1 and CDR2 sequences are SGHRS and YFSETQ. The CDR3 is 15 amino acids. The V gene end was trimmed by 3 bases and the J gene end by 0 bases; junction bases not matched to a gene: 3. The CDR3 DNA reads TGCGCCAGCAGCTCCGGACTAGCGTACCAAGAGACCCAGTACTTC. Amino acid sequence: CASSSGLAYQETQYF. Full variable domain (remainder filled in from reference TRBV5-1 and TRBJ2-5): KAGVTQTPRYLIKTRGQQVTLSCSPISGHRSVSWYQQTPGQGLQFLFEYFSETQRNKGNFPGRFSGRQFSNSRSEMNVSTLELGDSALYLCASSSGLAYQETQYFGPGTRLLVL.

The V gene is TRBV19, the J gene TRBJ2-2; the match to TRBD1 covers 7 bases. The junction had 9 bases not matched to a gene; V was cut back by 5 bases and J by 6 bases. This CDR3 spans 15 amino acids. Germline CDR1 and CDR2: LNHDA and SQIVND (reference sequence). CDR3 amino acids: CASSPRWGQSGELFF. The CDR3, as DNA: TGTGCCAGTAGTCCCCGCTGGGGACAGTCCGGGGAGCTGTTTTTT. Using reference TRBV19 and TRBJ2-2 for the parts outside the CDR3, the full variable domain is DGGITQSPKYLFRKEGQNVTLSCEQNLNHDAMYWYRQDPGQGLRLIYYSQIVNDFQKGDIAEGYSVSREKKESFPLTVTSAQKNPTAFYLCASSPRWGQSGELFFGEGSRLTVL.

The CDR3 reads CASITPPGVEKETQYF. In DNA form, the CDR3 reads TGTGCCAGCATTACCCCCCCCGGGGTGGAGAAAGAGACCCAGTACTTC. This rearrangement joins TRBV25-1 to TRBJ2-5, with D perhaps matching TRBD2 (5 bases). Germline lookup yields CDR1 MGHDK and CDR2 SYGVNS. V dropped 7 bases and J dropped 3 bases, with 21 bases sitting between them. This CDR3 is 16 amino acids long.

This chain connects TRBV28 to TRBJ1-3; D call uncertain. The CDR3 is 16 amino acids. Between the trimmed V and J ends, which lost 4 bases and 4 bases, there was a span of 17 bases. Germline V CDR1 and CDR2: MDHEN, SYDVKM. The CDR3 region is CASSSSGAQSGNTIYF. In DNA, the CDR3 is TGTGCCAGCAGTTCTTCAGGAGCCCAATCCGGAAACACCATATATTTT.

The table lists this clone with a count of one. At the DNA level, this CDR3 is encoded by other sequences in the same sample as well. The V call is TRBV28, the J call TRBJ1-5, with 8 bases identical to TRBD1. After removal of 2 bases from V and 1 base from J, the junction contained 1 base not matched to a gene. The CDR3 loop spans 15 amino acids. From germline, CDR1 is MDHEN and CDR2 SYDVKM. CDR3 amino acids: CASSLTGGSNQPQHF. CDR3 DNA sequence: TGTGCCAGCAGTTTAACAGGGGGGAGCAATCAGCCCCAGCATTTT.

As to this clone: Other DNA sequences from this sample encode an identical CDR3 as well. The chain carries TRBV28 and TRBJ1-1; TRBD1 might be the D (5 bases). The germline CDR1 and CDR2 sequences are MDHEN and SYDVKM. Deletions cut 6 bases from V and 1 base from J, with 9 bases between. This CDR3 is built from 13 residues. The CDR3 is CASRGTENTEAFF. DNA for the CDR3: TGTGCCAGCAGGGGGACTGAGAACACTGAAGCTTTCTTT.

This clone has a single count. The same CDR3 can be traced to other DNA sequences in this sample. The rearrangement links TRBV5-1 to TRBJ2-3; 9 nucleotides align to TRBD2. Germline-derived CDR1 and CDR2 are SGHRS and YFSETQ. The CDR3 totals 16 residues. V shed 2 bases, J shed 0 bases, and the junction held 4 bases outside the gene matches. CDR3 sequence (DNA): TGCGCCAGCAGCTTATCTAGCGGGGCTAGCACAGATACGCAGTATTTT. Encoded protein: CASSLSSGASTDTQYF. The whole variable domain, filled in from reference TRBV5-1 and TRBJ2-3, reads KAGVTQTPRYLIKTRGQQVTLSCSPISGHRSVSWYQQTPGQGLQFLFEYFSETQRNKGNFPGRFSGRQFSNSRSEMNVSTLELGDSALYLCASSLSSGASTDTQYFGPGTRLTVL.

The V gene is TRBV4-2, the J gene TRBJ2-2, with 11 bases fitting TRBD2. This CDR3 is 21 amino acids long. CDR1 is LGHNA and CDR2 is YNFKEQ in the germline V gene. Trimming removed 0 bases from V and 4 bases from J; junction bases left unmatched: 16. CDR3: CASSQDFPLAGGGLGTGELFF. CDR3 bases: TGTGCCAGCAGCCAAGATTTCCCCCTAGCGGGAGGAGGATTAGGCACCGGGGAGCTGTTTTTT.

As DNA, the CDR3 is TGTGCCAGCAGCCAAGGGGGCTTGAGGAGGGGAACCTACGAGCAGTACTTC. It encodes CASSQGGLRRGTYEQYF. The chain carries TRBV14 and TRBJ2-7; tentatively, D is TRBD2 (6 bases). There are 17 residues in the CDR3. Germline V gene data show CDR1 as SGHDN and CDR2 as FVKESK. V was shortened by 1 base and J by 2 bases, with 18 bases between the two germline ends.

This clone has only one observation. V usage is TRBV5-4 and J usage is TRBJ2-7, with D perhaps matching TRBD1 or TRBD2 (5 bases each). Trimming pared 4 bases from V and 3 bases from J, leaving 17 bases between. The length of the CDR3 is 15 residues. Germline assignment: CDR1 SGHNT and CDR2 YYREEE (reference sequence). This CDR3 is CASSDQGVGGYEQYF. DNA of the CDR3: TGTGCCAGCAGCGATCAGGGAGTTGGGGGCTACGAGCAGTACTTC.

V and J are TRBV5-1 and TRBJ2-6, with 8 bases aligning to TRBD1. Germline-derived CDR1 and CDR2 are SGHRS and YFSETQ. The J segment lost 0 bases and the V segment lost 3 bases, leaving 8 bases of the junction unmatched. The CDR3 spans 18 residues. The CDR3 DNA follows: TGCGCCAGCAGCTCGTGGACAGGGCCTACCTCTGGGGCCAACGTCCTGACTTTC. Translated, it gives CASSSWTGPTSGANVLTF.

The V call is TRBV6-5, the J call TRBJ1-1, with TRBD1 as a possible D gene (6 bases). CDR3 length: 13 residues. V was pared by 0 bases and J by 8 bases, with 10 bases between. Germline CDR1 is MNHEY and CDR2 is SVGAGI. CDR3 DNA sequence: TGTGCCAGCAGTTACTCTACAGGGCAGGAAGCTTTCTTT. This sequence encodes CASSYSTGQEAFF.

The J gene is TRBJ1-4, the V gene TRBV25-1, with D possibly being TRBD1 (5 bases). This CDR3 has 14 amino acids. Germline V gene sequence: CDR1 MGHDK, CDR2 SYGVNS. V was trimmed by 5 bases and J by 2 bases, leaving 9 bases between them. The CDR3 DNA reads TGTGCCAGCAGTACTGGGGGGACTAATGAAAAACTGTTTTTT. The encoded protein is CASSTGGTNEKLFF.

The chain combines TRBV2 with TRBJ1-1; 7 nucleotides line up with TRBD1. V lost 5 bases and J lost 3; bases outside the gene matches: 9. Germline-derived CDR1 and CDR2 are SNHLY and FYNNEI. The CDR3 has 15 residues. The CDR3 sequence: CASSPRQGLDTEAFF. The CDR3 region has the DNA TGTGCCAGCAGTCCTAGACAGGGATTGGACACTGAAGCTTTCTTT.